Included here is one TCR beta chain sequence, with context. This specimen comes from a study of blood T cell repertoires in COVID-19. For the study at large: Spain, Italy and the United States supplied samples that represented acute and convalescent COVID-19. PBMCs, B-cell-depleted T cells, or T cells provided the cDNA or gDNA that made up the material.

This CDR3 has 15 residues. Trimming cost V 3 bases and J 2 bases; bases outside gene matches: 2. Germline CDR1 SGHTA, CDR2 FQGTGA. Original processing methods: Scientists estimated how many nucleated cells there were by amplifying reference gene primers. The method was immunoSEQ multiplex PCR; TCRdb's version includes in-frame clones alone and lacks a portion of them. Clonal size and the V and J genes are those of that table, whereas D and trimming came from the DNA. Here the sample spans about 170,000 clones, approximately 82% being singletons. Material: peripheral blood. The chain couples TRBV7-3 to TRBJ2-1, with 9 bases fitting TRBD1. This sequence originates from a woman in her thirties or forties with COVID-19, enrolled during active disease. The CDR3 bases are TGTGCCAGCAGCTTGACAGGGGGTCCCTACAATGAGCAGTTCTTC. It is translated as CASSLTGGPYNEQFF.